This TCR beta chain comes out of a study of T cell responses to AZD1222 COVID-19 vaccine. Overall study findings and caveats: Nearly half of unique spike-specific TCRs reportedly avoided B.1.351 and B.1.1.7 mutated regions. Just five or six AZD1222 recipients were seropositive at baseline. Donors were chiefly white British, with a greater number of females, and clonal diversity was perhaps underestimated.

The V segment lost 4 bases and the J segment 7 bases; nucleotides outside the gene matches: 8. The CDR3 extends over 14 amino acids. Germline V gives CDR1 KGHSH, CDR2 LQKENI. With respect to this clone: Its target is unknown.

The protocol was immunoSEQ multiplex PCR, while the TCRdb copy is restricted to in-frame clones and leaves out a portion. Of about 120,000 clones listed, approximately 90% were seen once; the top ten hold around 1.7%. V gene TRBV18 combines with J gene TRBJ2-7, with 9 positions matching TRBD1. The sample was peripheral blood, taken on day 0 of AZD1222 vaccination. The TCR sequence derives from an adult in good health. Here the CDR3 reads CASSLQGQGGEQYF. CDR3 in DNA: TGTGCCAGCTCACTTCAGGGACAGGGAGGGGAGCAGTACTTC. Combining the CDR3 with reference TRBV18 and TRBJ2-7 gives the whole variable domain NAGVMQNPRHLVRRRGQEARLRCSPMKGHSHVYWYRQLPEEGLKFMVYLQKENIIDESGMPKERFSAEFPKEGPSILRIQQVVRGDSAAYFCASSLQGQGGEQYFGPGTRLTVT.